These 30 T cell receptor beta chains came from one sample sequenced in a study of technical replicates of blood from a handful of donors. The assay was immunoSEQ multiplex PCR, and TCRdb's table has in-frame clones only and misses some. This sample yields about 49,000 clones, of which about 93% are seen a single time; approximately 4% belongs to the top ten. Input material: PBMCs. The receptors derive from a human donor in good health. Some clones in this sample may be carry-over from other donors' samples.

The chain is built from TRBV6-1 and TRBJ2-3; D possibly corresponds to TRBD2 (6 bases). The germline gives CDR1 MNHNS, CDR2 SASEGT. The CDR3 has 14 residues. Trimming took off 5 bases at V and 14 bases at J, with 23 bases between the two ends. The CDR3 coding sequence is TGTGCCAGCAGTCAAATGGGTCTGGGACTCGAACTGTATTTT. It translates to CASSQMGLGLELYF.

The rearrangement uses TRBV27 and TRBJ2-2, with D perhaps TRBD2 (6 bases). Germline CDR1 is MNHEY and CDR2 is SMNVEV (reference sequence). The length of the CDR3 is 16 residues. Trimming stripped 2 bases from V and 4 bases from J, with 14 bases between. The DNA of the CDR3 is TGTGCCAGCAGTTTAATGGCGGGGCGGGTCACCGGGGAGCTGTTTTTT. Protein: CASSLMAGRVTGELFF.

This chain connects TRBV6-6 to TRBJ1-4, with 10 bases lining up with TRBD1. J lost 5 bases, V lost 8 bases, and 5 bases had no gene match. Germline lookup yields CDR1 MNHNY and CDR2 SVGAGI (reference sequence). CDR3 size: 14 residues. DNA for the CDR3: TGTGCCAGCTGTGGGGGACAGGGGAATGAAAAACTGTTTTTT. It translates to CASCGGQGNEKLFF.

CDR3 DNA: TGTGCCAGCAGCTCCACACCCAGTCCCGATCAGCCCCAGCATTTT. This gives the protein CASSSTPSPDQPQHF. J is TRBJ1-5 and V is TRBV11-2; D is unclear. The germline V gene encodes CDR1 SGHAT and CDR2 FQNNGV. This CDR3 has 15 amino acids. The V end lost 4 bases, the J end lost 5 bases, and 15 bases lay between the germline ends.

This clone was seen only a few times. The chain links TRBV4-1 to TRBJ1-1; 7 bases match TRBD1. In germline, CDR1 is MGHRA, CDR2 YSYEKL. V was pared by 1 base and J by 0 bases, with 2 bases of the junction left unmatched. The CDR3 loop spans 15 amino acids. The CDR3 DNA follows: TGCGCCAGCAGCCAAGGGGGACAGCTGAACACTGAAGCTTTCTTT. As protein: CASSQGGQLNTEAFF.

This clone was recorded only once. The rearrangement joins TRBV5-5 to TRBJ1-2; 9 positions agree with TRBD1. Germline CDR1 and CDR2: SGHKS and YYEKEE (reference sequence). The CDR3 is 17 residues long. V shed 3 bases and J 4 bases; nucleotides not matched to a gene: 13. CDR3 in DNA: TGTGCCAGCAGCTACGGGACAGGGAATGAATTAATCTATGGCTACACCTTC. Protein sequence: CASSYGTGNELIYGYTF.

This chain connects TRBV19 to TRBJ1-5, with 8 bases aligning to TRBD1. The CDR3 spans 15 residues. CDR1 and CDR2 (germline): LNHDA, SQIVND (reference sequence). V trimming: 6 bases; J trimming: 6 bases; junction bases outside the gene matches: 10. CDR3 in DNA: TGTGCCAGTAGACAACCGACAGGGGATGGTCAGCCCCAGCATTTT. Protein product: CASRQPTGDGQPQHF. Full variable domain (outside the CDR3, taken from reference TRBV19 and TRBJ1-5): DGGITQSPKYLFRKEGQNVTLSCEQNLNHDAMYWYRQDPGQGLRLIYYSQIVNDFQKGDIAEGYSVSREKKESFPLTVTSAQKNPTAFYLCASRQPTGDGQPQHFGDGTRLSIL.

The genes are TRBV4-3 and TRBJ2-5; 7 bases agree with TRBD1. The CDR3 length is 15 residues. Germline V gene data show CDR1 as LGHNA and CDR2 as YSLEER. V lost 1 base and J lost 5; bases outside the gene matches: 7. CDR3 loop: CASSQGATGWETQYF. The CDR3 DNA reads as TGCGCCAGCAGCCAAGGGGCGACAGGGTGGGAGACCCAGTACTTC.

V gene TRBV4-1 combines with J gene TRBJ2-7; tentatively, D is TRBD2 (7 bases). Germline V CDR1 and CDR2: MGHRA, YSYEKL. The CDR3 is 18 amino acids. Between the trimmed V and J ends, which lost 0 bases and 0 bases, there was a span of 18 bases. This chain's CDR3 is CASSQDRSRGATSYEQYF. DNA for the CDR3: TGCGCCAGCAGCCAAGATCGGTCACGGGGGGCCACCTCCTACGAGCAGTACTTC.

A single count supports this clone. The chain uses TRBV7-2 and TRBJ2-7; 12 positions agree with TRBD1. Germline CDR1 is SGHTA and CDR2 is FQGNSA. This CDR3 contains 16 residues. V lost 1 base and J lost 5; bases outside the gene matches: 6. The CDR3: CASSLGGTGGVHEQYF. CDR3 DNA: TGTGCCAGCAGCTTAGGGGGGACAGGGGGCGTGCACGAGCAGTACTTC.

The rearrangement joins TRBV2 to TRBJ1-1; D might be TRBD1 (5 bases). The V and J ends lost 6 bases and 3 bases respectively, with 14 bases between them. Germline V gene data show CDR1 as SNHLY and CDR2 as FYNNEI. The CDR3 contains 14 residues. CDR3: CASSLREGYTEAFF. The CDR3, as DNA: TGTGCCAGCAGCCTCAGGGAGGGGTACACTGAAGCTTTCTTT.

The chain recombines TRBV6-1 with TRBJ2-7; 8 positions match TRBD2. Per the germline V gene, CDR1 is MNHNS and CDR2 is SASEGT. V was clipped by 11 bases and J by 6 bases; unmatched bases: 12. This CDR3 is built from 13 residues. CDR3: CASNREGLSEQYF. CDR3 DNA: TGTGCCTCCAACCGGGAGGGCCTCTCCGAGCAGTACTTC.

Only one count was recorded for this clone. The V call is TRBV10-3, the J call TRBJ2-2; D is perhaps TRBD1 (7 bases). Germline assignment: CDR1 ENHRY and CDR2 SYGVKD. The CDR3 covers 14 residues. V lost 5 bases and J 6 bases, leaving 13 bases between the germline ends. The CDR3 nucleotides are TGTGCCATCAGTAGCGGGCAGGGGGCCGGGGAGCTGTTTTTT. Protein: CAISSGQGAGELFF.

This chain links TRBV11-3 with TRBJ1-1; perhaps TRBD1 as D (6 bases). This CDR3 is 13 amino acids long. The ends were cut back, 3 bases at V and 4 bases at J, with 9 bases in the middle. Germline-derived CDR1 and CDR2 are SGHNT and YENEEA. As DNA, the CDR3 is TGTGCCAGCAGCTTGGTCAGGGGCACTGAAGCTTTCTTT. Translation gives CASSLVRGTEAFF.

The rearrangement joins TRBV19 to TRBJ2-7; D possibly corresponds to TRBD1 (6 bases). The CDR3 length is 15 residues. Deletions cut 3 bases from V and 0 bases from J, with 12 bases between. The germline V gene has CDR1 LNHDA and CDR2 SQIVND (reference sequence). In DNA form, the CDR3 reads TGTGCCAGTAGTATGCTACGGGACAACTCCTACGAGCAGTACTTC. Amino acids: CASSMLRDNSYEQYF.

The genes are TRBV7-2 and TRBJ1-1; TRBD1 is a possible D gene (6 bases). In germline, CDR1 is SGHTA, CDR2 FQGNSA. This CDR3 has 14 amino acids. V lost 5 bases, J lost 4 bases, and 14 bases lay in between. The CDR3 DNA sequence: TGTGCCAGCAGCATCAGGGGACTATCCACTGAAGCTTTCTTT. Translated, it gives CASSIRGLSTEAFF. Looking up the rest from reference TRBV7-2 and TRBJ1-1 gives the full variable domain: GAGVSQSPSNKVTEKGKDVELRCDPISGHTALYWYRQSLGQGLEFLIYFQGNSAPDKSGLPSDRFSAERTGGSVSTLTIQRTQQEDSAVYLCASSIRGLSTEAFFGQGTRLTVV.

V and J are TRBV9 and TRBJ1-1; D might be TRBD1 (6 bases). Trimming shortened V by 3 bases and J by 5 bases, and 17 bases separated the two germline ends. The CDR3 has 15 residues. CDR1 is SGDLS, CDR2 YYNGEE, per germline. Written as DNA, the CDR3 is TGTGCCAGCAGCGGGAGAGTAGGGGGTGGTACTGAAGCTTTCTTT. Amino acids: CASSGRVGGGTEAFF.

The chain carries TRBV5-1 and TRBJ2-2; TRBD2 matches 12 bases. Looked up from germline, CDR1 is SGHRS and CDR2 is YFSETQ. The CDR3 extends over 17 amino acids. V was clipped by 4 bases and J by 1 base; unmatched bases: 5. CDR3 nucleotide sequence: TGCGCCAGCAGCACGAAGACTAGCGGGGGGAACACCGGGGAGCTGTTTTTT. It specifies CASSTKTSGGNTGELFF.

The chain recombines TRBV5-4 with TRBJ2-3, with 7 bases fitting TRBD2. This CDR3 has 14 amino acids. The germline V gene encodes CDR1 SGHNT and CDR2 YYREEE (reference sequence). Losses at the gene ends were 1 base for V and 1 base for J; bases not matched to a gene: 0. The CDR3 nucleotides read TGTGCCAGCAGCTTGCGGGGGGGCACAGATACGCAGTATTTT. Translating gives CASSLRGGTDTQYF.

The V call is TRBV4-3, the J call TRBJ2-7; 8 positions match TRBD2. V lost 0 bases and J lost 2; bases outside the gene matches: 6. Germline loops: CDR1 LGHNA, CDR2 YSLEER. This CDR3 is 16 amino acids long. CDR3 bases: TGCGCCAGCAGCCAAGATCCGGAACTAGCGGCCTACGAGCAGTACTTC. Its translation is CASSQDPELAAYEQYF.

DNA for the CDR3: TGTGCCTGGAGTGTACGCGACAGGGCCGAGCAGTACTTC. It codes for CAWSVRDRAEQYF. V gene TRBV30 combines with J gene TRBJ2-7, with 7 bases matching TRBD1. The CDR3 is 13 amino acids. Losses at the gene ends were 0 bases for V and 6 bases for J; bases not matched to a gene: 5. Looked up from germline, CDR1 is GTSNPN and CDR2 is SVGIG (reference sequence). Complete variable domain (other parts from reference TRBV30 and TRBJ2-7): SQTIHQWPATLVQPVGSPLSLECTVEGTSNPNLYWYRQAAGRGLQLLFYSVGIGQISSEVPQNLSASRPQDRQFILSSKKLLLSDSGFYLCAWSVRDRAEQYFGPGTRLTVT.

The CDR3 DNA reads as TGCAGTGCTAGTAGCGGTTCACCCCTCCACTTT. This sequence encodes CSASSGSPLHF. The V gene is TRBV20-1, the J gene TRBJ1-6; D is unresolved. The CDR3 length is 11 residues. The germline CDR1 and CDR2 sequences are DFQATT and SNEGSKA (reference sequence). Trimming took off 3 bases at V and 9 bases at J, with 6 bases between the two ends.

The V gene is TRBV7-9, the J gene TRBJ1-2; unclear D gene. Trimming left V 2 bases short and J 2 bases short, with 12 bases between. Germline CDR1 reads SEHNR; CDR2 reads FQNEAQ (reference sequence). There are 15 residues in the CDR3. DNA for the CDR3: TGTGCCAGCAGCTTACTGCCCTCGGGGAACTATGGCTACACCTTC. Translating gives CASSLLPSGNYGYTF.

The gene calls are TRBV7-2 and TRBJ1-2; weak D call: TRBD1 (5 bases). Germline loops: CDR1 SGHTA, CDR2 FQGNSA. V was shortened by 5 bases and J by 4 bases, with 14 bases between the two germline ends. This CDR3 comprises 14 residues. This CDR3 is CASSTGGEFYGYTF. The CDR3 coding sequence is TGTGCCAGCAGCACTGGGGGGGAATTCTATGGCTACACCTTC.

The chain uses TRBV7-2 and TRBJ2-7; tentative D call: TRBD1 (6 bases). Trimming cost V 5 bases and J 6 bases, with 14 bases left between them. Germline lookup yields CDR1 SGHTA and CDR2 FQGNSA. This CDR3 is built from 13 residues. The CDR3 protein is CASSPWWGLEQYF. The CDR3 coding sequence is TGTGCCAGCAGCCCTTGGTGGGGGCTCGAGCAGTACTTC.

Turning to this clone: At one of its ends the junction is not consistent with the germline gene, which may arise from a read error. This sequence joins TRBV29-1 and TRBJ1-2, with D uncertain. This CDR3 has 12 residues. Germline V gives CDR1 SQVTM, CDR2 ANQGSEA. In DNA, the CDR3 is TGCAGCGTTGTCGACGGAAACTATGGCTACACTTTC. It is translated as CSVVDGNYGYTF. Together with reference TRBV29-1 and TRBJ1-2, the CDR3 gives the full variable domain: SAVISQKPSRDICQRGTSLTIQCQVDSQVTMMFWYRQQPGQSLTLIATANQGSEATYESGFVIDKFPISRPNLTFSTLTVSNMSPEDSSIYLCSVVDGNYGYTFGSGTRLTVV.

In DNA, the CDR3 is TGTGCCAGCAGCCCCCCTTGGGGTAGCGGGGGGGCCGTAGAGACCCAGTACTTC. This sequence encodes CASSPPWGSGGAVETQYF. V usage is TRBV9 and J usage is TRBJ2-5; 11 positions match TRBD2. With 4 bases clipped from V and 4 bases from J, the junction kept 15 bases outside the gene matches. The CDR3 totals 18 residues. Germline CDR1 reads SGDLS; CDR2 reads YYNGEE.

CDR3 DNA: TGTGCCAGCAGCCCTAGCGGGGACCCCTACGAGCAGTACTTC. Translating it yields CASSPSGDPYEQYF. The rearrangement joins TRBV9 to TRBJ2-7; TRBD2 agrees at 9 bases. Germline trimming cut 4 bases from V and 2 bases from J; bases unmatched to any gene: 4. Looked up from germline, CDR1 is SGDLS and CDR2 is YYNGEE. The CDR3 covers 14 residues. The whole variable domain, filled in from reference TRBV9 and TRBJ2-7, reads DSGVTQTPKHLITATGQRVTLRCSPRSGDLSVYWYQQSLDQGLQFLIQYYNGEERAKGNILERFSAQQFPDLHSELNLSSLELGDSALYFCASSPSGDPYEQYFGPGTRLTVT.

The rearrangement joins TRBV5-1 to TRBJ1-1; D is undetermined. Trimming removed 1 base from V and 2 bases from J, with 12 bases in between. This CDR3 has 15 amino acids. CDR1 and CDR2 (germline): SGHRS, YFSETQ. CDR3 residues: CASSLRLSANTEAFF. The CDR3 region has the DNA TGCGCCAGCAGCTTGAGACTCTCAGCTAACACTGAAGCTTTCTTT.

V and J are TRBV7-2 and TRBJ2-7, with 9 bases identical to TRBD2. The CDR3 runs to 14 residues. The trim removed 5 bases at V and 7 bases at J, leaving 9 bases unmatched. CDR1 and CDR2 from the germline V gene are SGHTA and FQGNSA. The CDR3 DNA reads TGTGCCAGCAGCCCAGAACGCGGGAGGGGGGAGCAGTACTTC. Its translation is CASSPERGRGEQYF.